This record concerns one T cell receptor (beta chain) sequence. Its target is not known. This specimen comes from a study of cytomegalovirus exposure and HLA in healthy donors. Study context: A later analysis reported the same platform for the 95 to 150 validation repertoires and the 650 to 750 first-cohort repertoires. Study-level results: The dataset shows that most TCR sequences were rare, while some public TCRs occurred in many donors. A classifier reportedly called cytomegalovirus status with high sensitivity and specificity. The authors enumerated 150 to 200 TCR beta chains as linked to cytomegalovirus.

This CDR3 is built from 11 residues. Trimming removed 6 bases from V and 6 bases from J; junction bases left unmatched: 1. Looked up from germline, CDR1 is MNHEY and CDR2 is SVGAGI. TCRdb's copy holds only in-frame clones and misses some; the assay was immunoSEQ multiplex PCR. The sample records 200,000 or so clones, 85% to 90% being singletons. The TCR comes from a young woman in good health and CMV-seronegative. The gene calls are TRBV6-5 and TRBJ2-7; TRBD1 matches at 8 bases. The source material was PBMCs. The CDR3 region has the DNA TGTGCCAGCAGCAGGGGGCCCGAGCAGTACTTC. Amino acids: CASSRGPEQYF.